This TCR beta chain emerged from a study of blood T cell repertoires in COVID-19. Study details: Sites across the United States, Italy and Spain contributed samples from acute and convalescent COVID-19. Nucleic acid was either cDNA or gDNA, and it came from T cells, B-cell-depleted T cells, or PBMCs.

In the study's own analysis: Reference gene primers were amplified, and this amplification served to estimate nucleated cell counts. Measured with immunoSEQ multiplex PCR; TCRdb has only the in-frame clones, and not every one. That table furnishes V, J and clone size, whereas the DNA furnished D and trimming. The top ten clones hold roughly 4.5% of a sample with 75,000 to 90,000 clones, approximately 89% of them seen once. Germline-derived CDR1 and CDR2 are GTSNPN and SVGIG (reference sequence). The CDR3 is made up of 14 amino acids. The V end was cut by 1 base, the J end by 5 bases, with 11 bases between.

The source is a man over 45 with active or convalescent COVID-19. The specimen sequenced was peripheral blood. The chain uses TRBV30 and TRBJ1-4, with D perhaps matching TRBD1 (5 bases). CDR3 amino acids: CAWSAQVLNEKLFF. The DNA for the CDR3 is TGTGCCTGGAGTGCACAGGTCCTAAATGAAAAACTGTTTTTT.